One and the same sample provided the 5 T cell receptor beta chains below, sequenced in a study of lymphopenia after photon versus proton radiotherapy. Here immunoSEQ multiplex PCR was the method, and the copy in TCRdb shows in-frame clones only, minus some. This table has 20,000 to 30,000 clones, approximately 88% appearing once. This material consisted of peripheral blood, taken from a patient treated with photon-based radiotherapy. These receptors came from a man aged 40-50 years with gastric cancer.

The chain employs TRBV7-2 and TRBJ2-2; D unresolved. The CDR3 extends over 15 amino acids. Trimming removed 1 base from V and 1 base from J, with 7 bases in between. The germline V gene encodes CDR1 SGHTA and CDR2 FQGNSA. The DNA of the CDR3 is TGTGCCAGCAGCTTAGTGAGGCTGAACACCGGGGAGCTGTTTTTT. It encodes CASSLVRLNTGELFF.

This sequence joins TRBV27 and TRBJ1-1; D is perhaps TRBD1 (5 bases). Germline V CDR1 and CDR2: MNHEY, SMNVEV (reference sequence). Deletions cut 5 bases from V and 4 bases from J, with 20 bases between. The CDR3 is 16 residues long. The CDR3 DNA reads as TGTGCCAGCAGTCCCATAAGAGGGCAGGGATTCACTGAAGCTTTCTTT. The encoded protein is CASSPIRGQGFTEAFF.

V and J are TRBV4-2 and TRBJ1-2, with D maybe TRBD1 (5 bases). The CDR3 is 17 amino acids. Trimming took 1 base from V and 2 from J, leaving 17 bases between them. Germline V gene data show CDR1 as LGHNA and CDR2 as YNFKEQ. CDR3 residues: CASSQGVQEKGNYGYTF. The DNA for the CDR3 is TGTGCCAGCAGCCAAGGGGTCCAAGAGAAGGGGAACTATGGCTACACCTTC.

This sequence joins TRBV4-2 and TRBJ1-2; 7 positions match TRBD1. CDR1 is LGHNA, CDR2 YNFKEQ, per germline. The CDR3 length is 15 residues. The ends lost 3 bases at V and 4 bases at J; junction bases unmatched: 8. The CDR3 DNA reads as TGTGCCAGCAGCCATGTTACCGGGACAGCCTATGGCTACACCTTC. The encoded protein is CASSHVTGTAYGYTF.

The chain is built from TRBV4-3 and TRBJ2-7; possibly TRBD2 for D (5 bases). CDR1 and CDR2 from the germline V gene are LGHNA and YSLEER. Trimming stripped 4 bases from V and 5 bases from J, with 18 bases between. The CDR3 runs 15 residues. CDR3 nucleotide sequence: TGCGCCAGCAGCCCATTTTCGGGAACAAACGACGAGCAGTACTTC. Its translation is CASSPFSGTNDEQYF.